Listed below are T cell receptor beta chains from one sample, sequenced in a study of T cells in Graves' hyperthyroidism and ophthalmopathy. In TCRdb, the multiplex PCR reads were re-called with MiXCR into one record per CDR3 protein. Of around 340,000 distinct CDR3 sequences listed, around a sixth are singletons. The sequencing sample was made of blood. The receptors come from a man between 25 and 39 years old with Graves' hyperthyroidism. CDR3s include the opening cysteine and the closing phenylalanine or tryptophan. A D gene is named only where the DNA matches it firmly. A row's size may be missing; if present it is once, few, many or a size class.

v_call	j_call	clone_size	d_call	cdr3_aa	cdr3_nt
TRBV19	TRBJ2-6	-	-	CAGSIGVLRISGANVLTF	TGTGCCGGTAGTATCGGAGTGTTGCGGATCTCTGGGGCCAACGTCCTGACTTTC
TRBV28	TRBJ1-2	many	TRBD1	CASSPGTGNRGYYGYTF	TGTGCCAGCAGTCCAGGGACAGGGAATCGGGGTTACTATGGCTACACCTTC
TRBV19	TRBJ2-2	few	TRBD1	CASRTGDRTGELFF	TGTGCCAGTAGGACAGGGGATAGGACCGGGGAGCTGTTTTTT
TRBV2	TRBJ2-1	many	-	CASSIILSNEQFF	TGTGCCAGCAGTATAATACTATCCAATGAGCAGTTCTTC
TRBV20-1	TRBJ2-4	-	TRBD1	CSERGLVKNIQYF	TGCAGTGAGAGGGGGCTTGTCAAAAACATTCAGTACTTC
TRBV12-3/TRBV12-4	TRBJ2-2	-	-	CASSLPGELLF	TGTGCCAGCAGTTTACCCGGGGAGCTGCTTTTT
TRBV20-1	TRBJ2-1	many	-	CSARLARSYNEQFF	TGCAGTGCTAGGCTAGCGAGGTCCTACAATGAGCAGTTCTTC
TRBV20-1	TRBJ1-5	many	-	CSAPRYGSRFDQPQHF	TGCAGTGCTCCGAGATACGGGAGCCGGTTTGACCAGCCCCAGCATTTT
TRBV20-1	TRBJ2-2	-	-	CSAREGGATGELFF	TGCAGTGCTAGAGAAGGAGGAGCCACCGGGGAGCTGTTTTTT
TRBV12-3/TRBV12-4	TRBJ2-3	-	TRBD2	CASSLSLAAGDTQYF	TGTGCCAGCAGTTTATCACTTGCAGCGGGGGATACGCAGTATTTT
TRBV2	TRBJ1-6	many	-	CASSGASRQTLHF	TGTGCCAGCAGTGGTGCCTCGAGGCAAACCCTCCACTTT
TRBV20-1	TRBJ1-1	-	TRBD1	CSAIAPPGQFMNTEAFF	TGCAGTGCCATAGCTCCACCGGGACAGTTTATGAACACTGAAGCTTTCTTT
TRBV4-2	TRBJ1-5	few	-	CASSLRGSGDSYQPQHF	TGTGCCAGCAGCCTGCGTGGGTCAGGGGATTCTTATCAGCCCCAGCATTTT
TRBV11-2	TRBJ1-5	many	-	CASTLTLGNQPQHF	TGTGCCAGCACCCTGACGCTGGGCAATCAGCCCCAGCATTTT
TRBV5-1	TRBJ1-5	many	-	CASSNWGDQPQHF	TGCGCCAGCAGCAACTGGGGGGATCAGCCCCAGCATTTT
TRBV2	TRBJ2-5	many	-	CASSPDGGVGETQYF	TGTGCCAGCAGCCCAGATGGTGGGGTAGGGGAGACCCAGTACTTC
TRBV4-1	TRBJ2-5	-	-	CASSQVLSETQYF	TGCGCCAGCAGCCAAGTTTTATCGGAGACCCAGTACTTC
TRBV7-9	TRBJ1-2	-	TRBD1	CASSLFVFRGPPNYGYTF	TGTGCCAGCAGCTTATTTGTTTTCAGGGGGCCTCCTAACTATGGCTACACCTTC
TRBV20-1	TRBJ2-5	-	TRBD1	CSASRDREETQYF	TGCAGTGCTAGTCGGGACAGGGAGGAGACCCAGTACTTC
TRBV24-1	TRBJ2-7	once	TRBD1	CVTSRQGFDEQYF	TGTGTCACCTCCAGACAGGGGTTCGACGAGCAGTACTTC
TRBV11-2	TRBJ2-1	many	TRBD2	CASSVSGTRSYNEQFF	TGTGCCAGCAGCGTCTCGGGGACTAGATCCTACAATGAGCAGTTCTTC
TRBV30	TRBJ2-7	many	TRBD2	CAWSVGLAGVSSYEQYF	TGTGCCTGGAGTGTAGGACTAGCGGGGGTGAGCTCCTACGAGCAGTACTTC
TRBV9	TRBJ2-3	many	-	CASSVRAPRTDTQYF	TGTGCCAGCAGCGTCAGGGCCCCCCGGACAGATACGCAGTATTTT
TRBV11-2	TRBJ2-4	few	TRBD2	CASSHPAGGNIQYF	TGTGCCAGCAGCCATCCGGCGGGGGGAAACATTCAGTACTTC
TRBV12-3/TRBV12-4	TRBJ2-1	many	-	CASSLGGRTYNEQFF	TGTGCCAGCAGTTTGGGGGGACGGACCTACAATGAGCAGTTCTTC
TRBV7-9	TRBJ1-2	many	-	CASSLDGEGLIGYTF	TGTGCCAGCAGCTTAGATGGCGAGGGGCTAATTGGCTACACCTTC
TRBV12-3/TRBV12-4	TRBJ2-1	many	-	CASSPQGYEQFF	TGTGCCAGCAGTCCACAGGGCTATGAGCAGTTCTTC
TRBV6-2/TRBV6-3	TRBJ2-1	many	-	CASSYSIAGSSYNEQFF	TGTGCCAGCAGTTACTCGATCGCAGGGAGCTCCTACAATGAGCAGTTCTTC
TRBV19	TRBJ1-2	-	-	CASSIERNYGYTF	TGTGCCAGTAGTATAGAACGGAACTATGGCTACACCTTC
TRBV28	TRBJ2-7	many	-	CASSAPTGSIPDYEQYF	TGTGCCAGCAGTGCCCCTACGGGGTCCATACCGGACTACGAGCAGTACTTC
TRBV7-9	TRBJ2-1	-	-	CASSLVDSPYNEQLF	TGTGCCAGCAGCTTAGTGGACAGCCCCTACAATGAGCAGCTCTTC
TRBV20-1	TRBJ2-1	-	TRBD2	CSATLAGALNEQFF	TGCAGTGCGACCCTAGCGGGGGCTCTCAATGAGCAGTTCTTC
TRBV20-1	TRBJ2-7	many	TRBD2	CSADHSGRAGDEQYF	TGCAGTGCCGACCATAGCGGGAGGGCCGGCGACGAGCAGTACTTC
TRBV30	TRBJ1-1	many	-	CAWAMRVGRAFF	TGTGCCTGGGCTATGAGGGTTGGTCGAGCTTTCTTT
TRBV5-1	TRBJ2-2	few	-	CASSGSSNTGELFF	TGCGCCAGCAGCGGGAGCTCGAACACCGGGGAGCTGTTTTTT
TRBV24-1	TRBJ1-5	few	-	CATSDGRDGDNQPQHF	TGTGCCACCAGTGATGGCAGGGATGGTGACAATCAGCCCCAGCATTTT
TRBV24-1	TRBJ2-1	few	TRBD2	CATSDSPGGSGQFF	TGTGCCACCAGTGATTCCCCCGGGGGGTCCGGGCAGTTCTTC
TRBV19	TRBJ1-5	-	-	CASIGGAFNQPQHF	TGTGCCAGTATAGGGGGGGCCTTCAATCAGCCCCAGCATTTT
TRBV24-1	TRBJ2-7	many	TRBD1	CATSDSGQGGEEQYF	TGTGCCACCAGTGATTCGGGACAGGGGGGCGAGGAGCAGTACTTC
TRBV28	TRBJ1-3	few	-	CASTPAGGGGNTIYF	TGTGCCAGCACCCCCGCCGGAGGGGGTGGAAACACCATATATTTT